One sample yielded the 9 T cell receptor beta chains listed below, sequenced in a study of T-cell memory formation after mild COVID-19. A single record per CDR3 protein comes from TCRdb applying MiXCR to the 5' RACE reads. The sample carries 300,000 to 400,000 distinct CDR3 sequences, approximately 15% recorded once. The sample taken for sequencing was PBMCs or a T cell subset sorted from them (not recorded which). These receptors originate from a man aged 18 to 29 who had mild COVID-19 (a few samples of this study predate the infection). Cell type and time point are not known.

The V and J genes are TRBV7-9 and TRBJ2-5; D uncertain. The CDR3 has 15 amino acids. The V and J ends lost 0 bases and 5 bases respectively, with 13 bases between them. CDR1 and CDR2 from the germline V gene are SEHNR and FQNEAQ (reference sequence). The CDR3 DNA follows: TGTGCCAGCAGCTTAGCATTTTTCGGAACGGAGACCCAGTACTTC. Translating it yields CASSLAFFGTETQYF.

This clonotype came up a few times. The chain recombines TRBV5-1 with TRBJ1-6, with TRBD1 as a possible D gene (5 bases). Trimming stripped 1 base from V and 9 bases from J, with 17 bases between. Germline lookup yields CDR1 SGHRS and CDR2 YFSETQ. The CDR3 consists of 16 residues. CDR3 protein: CASSLNYAGPSSPLHF. The CDR3 DNA is TGCGCCAGCAGCTTGAATTACGCAGGGCCGAGTTCACCCCTCCACTTT. Variable domain in full (rest from reference TRBV5-1 and TRBJ1-6): KAGVTQTPRYLIKTRGQQVTLSCSPISGHRSVSWYQQTPGQGLQFLFEYFSETQRNKGNFPGRFSGRQFSNSRSEMNVSTLELGDSALYLCASSLNYAGPSSPLHFGNGTRLTVT.

The rearrangement links TRBV6-5 to TRBJ2-5; 8 positions agree with TRBD2. V shed 10 bases, J shed 3 bases, and the junction held 4 bases outside the gene matches. Looked up from germline, CDR1 is MNHEY and CDR2 is SVGAGI. This CDR3 region has 12 residues. CDR3 loop: CATGGPKETQYF. DNA of the CDR3: TGTGCCACGGGGGGGCCCAAAGAGACCCAGTACTTC.

This clonotype appeared a few times. The V call is TRBV7-6, the J call TRBJ2-7; tentatively, D is TRBD1 (5 bases). The CDR3 covers 15 residues. V shed 5 bases and J shed 3 bases, with 17 bases lying between them. Germline-derived CDR1 and CDR2 are SGHVS and FNYEAQ. Written as DNA, the CDR3 is TGTGCCAGCAGCATAGGGGCTGGGTTCGGCTACGAGCAGTACTTC. Translated, it gives CASSIGAGFGYEQYF.

This chain links TRBV7-9 with TRBJ2-3; the D gene is possibly TRBD1 (6 bases). The CDR3 extends over 13 amino acids. The V end lost 6 bases, the J end lost 4 bases, and 11 bases lay between the germline ends. Germline V CDR1 and CDR2: SEHNR, FQNEAQ (reference sequence). DNA of the CDR3: TGTGCCAGCAGGTCTACAGGGTCAGATACGCAGTATTTT. Translated, it gives CASRSTGSDTQYF.

This chain connects TRBV6-5 to TRBJ1-5; TRBD1 aligns across 7 bases. The CDR3 contains 16 residues. J was trimmed by 2 bases and V by 4 bases; bases with no gene match: 8. Germline V lookup: CDR1 MNHEY, CDR2 SVGAGI. CDR3 DNA: TGTGCCAGCAGTTCCGGACAGGACGAACGCAATCAGCCCCAGCATTTT. Its translation is CASSSGQDERNQPQHF.

This chain uses TRBV5-1 with TRBJ2-3; the match to TRBD2 covers 8 bases. The CDR3 length is 14 residues. Per germline, CDR1 SGHRS and CDR2 YFSETQ. J gave up 1 base and V 4 bases, and 2 bases lay outside the gene matches. The CDR3 reads CASSGTRGTDTQYF. CDR3 coding DNA: TGCGCCAGCAGCGGGACTAGGGGCACAGATACGCAGTATTTT.

V usage is TRBV27 and J usage is TRBJ1-3, with 12 nucleotides matching TRBD1. There are 15 residues in the CDR3. V dropped 6 bases and J dropped 3; count of bases not matched to a gene: 3. The germline V gene has CDR1 MNHEY and CDR2 SMNVEV (reference sequence). The CDR3 sequence: CASRGTGGFGNTIYF. CDR3 DNA: TGTGCCAGCAGAGGGACAGGGGGCTTTGGAAACACCATATATTTT.

The chain has TRBV27 and TRBJ2-7; D may correspond to TRBD1 or TRBD2 (6 bases each). The germline V and J ends were trimmed by 2 bases and 1 base, with 12 bases remaining between them. The CDR3 contains 15 residues. Germline-derived CDR1 and CDR2 are MNHEY and SMNVEV (reference sequence). CDR3 DNA sequence: TGTGCCAGCAGTTTAAAGGGGGGTTGGTCCTACGAGCAGTACGTC. Translated, it gives CASSLKGGWSYEQYV.